This entry is about one T cell receptor beta chain. Authors' processing steps: Reference gene primer amplification in the assay estimated nucleated cell counts. The repertoire was sequenced with immunoSEQ multiplex PCR; TCRdb's copy has only in-frame clones and lacks some. Clone size and V and J calls were adopted from that table, with D and trimming inferred from the DNA. Of roughly 390,000 clones in the sample, about 90% were seen once. Germline V gene data show CDR1 as LNHDA and CDR2 as SQIVND (reference sequence). The V end was cut by 9 bases, the J end by 2 bases, with 19 bases between. The CDR3 spans 15 residues. These data originate in a study of blood T cell repertoires in COVID-19.

The sequencing input was peripheral blood. The chain carries TRBV19 and TRBJ1-1; no firm D call. This TCR came from a young woman with COVID-19, enrolled during active disease. CDR3 nucleotides: TGTGCCAGCTCTGAGTCCCTGACTCCAAACACTGAAGCTTTCTTT. Residues: CASSESLTPNTEAFF.